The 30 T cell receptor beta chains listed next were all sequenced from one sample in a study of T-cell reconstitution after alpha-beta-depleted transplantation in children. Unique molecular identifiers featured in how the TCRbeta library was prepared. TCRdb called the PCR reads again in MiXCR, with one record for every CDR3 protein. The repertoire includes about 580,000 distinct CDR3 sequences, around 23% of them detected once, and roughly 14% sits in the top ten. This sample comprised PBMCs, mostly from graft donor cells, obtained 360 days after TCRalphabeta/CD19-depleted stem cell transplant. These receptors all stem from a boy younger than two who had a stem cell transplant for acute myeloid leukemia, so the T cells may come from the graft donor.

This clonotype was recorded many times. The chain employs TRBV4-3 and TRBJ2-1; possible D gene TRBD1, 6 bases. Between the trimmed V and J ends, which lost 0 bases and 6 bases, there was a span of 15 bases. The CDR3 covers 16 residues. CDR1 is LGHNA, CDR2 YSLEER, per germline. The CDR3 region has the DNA TGCGCCAGCAGCCAAGAGTTGGGCCCACAGGGCAATGAGCAGTTCTTC. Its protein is CASSQELGPQGNEQFF.

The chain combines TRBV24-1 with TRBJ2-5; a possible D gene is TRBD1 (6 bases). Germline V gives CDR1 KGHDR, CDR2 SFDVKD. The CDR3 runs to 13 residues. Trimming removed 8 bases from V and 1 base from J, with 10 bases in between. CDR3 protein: CATMDSSQETQYF. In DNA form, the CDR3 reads TGTGCCACCATGGACAGCAGCCAAGAGACCCAGTACTTC.

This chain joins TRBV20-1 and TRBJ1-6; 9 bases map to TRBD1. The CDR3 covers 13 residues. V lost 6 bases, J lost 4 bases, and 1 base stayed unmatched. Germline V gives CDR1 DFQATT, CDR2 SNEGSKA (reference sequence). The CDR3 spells CSAGTGYNSPLHF. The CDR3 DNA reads TGCAGTGCCGGGACAGGGTATAATTCACCCCTCCACTTT.

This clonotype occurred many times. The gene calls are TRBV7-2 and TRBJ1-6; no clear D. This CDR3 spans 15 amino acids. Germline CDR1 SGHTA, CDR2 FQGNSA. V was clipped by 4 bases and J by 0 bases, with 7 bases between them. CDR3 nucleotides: TGTGCCAGCAGCTCGGTGAGCTCCTATAATTCACCCCTCCACTTT. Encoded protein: CASSSVSSYNSPLHF.

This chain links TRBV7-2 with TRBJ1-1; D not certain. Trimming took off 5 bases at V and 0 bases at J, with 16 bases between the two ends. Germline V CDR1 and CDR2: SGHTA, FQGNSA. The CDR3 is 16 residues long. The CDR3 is CASSPTPQVLNTEAFF. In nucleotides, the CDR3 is TGTGCCAGCAGCCCTACGCCCCAGGTGTTGAACACTGAAGCTTTCTTT. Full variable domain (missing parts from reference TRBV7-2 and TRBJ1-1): GAGVSQSPSNKVTEKGKDVELRCDPISGHTALYWYRQSLGQGLEFLIYFQGNSAPDKSGLPSDRFSAERTGGSVSTLTIQRTQQEDSAVYLCASSPTPQVLNTEAFFGQGTRLTVV.

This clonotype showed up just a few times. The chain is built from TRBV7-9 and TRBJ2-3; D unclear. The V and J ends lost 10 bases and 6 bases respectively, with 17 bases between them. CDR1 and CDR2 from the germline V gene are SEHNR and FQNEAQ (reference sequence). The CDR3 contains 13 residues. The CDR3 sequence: CAILSRVGDTQYF. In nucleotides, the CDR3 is TGTGCCATCCTATCCCGTGTCGGGGATACGCAGTATTTT.

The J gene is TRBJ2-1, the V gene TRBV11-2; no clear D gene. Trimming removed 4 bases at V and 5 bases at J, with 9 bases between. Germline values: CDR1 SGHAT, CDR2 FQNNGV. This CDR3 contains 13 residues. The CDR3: CASSSQLNNEQFF. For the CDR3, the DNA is TGTGCCAGCAGCTCACAACTCAACAATGAGCAGTTCTTC.

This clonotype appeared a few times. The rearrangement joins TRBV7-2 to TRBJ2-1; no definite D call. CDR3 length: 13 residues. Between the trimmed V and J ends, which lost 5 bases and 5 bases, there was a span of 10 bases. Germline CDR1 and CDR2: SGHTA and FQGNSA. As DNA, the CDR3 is TGTGCCAGCAGCATCCTTAGAAACAATGAGCAGTTCTTC. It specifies CASSILRNNEQFF.

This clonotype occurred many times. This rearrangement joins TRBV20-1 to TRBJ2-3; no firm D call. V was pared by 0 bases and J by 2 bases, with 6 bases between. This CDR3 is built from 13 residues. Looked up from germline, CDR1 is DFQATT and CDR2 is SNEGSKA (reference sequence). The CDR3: CSARESPTDTQYF. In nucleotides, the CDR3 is TGCAGTGCTAGAGAGAGCCCCACAGATACGCAGTATTTT.

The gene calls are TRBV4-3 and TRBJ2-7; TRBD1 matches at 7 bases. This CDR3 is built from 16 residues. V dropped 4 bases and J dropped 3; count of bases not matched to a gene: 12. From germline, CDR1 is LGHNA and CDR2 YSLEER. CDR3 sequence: CASSLVWDSTDYEQYF. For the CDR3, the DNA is TGCGCCAGCAGCCTAGTTTGGGACAGCACCGACTACGAGCAGTACTTC.

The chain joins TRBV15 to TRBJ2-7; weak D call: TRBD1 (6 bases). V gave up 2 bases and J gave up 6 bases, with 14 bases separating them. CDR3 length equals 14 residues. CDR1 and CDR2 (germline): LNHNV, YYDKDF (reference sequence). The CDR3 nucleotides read TGTGCCACCAGCAGACACACGACAGGCACCGAGCAGTACTTC. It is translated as CATSRHTTGTEQYF.

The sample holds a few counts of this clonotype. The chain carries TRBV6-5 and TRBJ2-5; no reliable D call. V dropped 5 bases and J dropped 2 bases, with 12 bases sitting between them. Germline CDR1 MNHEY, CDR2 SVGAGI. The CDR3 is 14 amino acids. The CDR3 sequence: CASSHQDNQETQYF. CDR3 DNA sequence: TGTGCCAGCAGTCACCAGGATAATCAAGAGACCCAGTACTTC.

The chain's CDR3 is CASSFLEFYEQYV. In nucleotides, the CDR3 is TGTGCCAGCAGTTTCCTCGAGTTCTACGAGCAGTACGTC. The chain is built from TRBV6-6 and TRBJ2-7; D is unclear. Germline V CDR1 and CDR2: MNHNY, SVGAGI (reference sequence). V shed 4 bases and J shed 3 bases, with 10 bases lying between them. The CDR3 runs to 13 residues.

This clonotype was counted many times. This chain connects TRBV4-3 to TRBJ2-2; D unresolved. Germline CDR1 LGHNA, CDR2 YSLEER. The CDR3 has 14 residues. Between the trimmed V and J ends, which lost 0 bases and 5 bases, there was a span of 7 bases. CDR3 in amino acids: CASSQEWPTGELFF. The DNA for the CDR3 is TGCGCCAGCAGCCAAGAATGGCCTACCGGGGAGCTGTTTTTT.

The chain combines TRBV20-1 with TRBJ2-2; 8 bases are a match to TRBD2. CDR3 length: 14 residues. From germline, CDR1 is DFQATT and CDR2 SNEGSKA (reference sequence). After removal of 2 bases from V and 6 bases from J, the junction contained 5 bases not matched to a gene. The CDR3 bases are TGCAGTGCTAGATCGCGGGGGGTATCCGGGGAGCTGTTTTTT. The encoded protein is CSARSRGVSGELFF.

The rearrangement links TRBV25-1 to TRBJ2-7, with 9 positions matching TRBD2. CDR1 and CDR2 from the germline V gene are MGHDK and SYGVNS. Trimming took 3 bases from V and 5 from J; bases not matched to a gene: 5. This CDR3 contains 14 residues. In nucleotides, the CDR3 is TGTGCCAGCAGTGAGTACCAGCGGGGGGACGAGCAGTACGTC. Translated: CASSEYQRGDEQYV.

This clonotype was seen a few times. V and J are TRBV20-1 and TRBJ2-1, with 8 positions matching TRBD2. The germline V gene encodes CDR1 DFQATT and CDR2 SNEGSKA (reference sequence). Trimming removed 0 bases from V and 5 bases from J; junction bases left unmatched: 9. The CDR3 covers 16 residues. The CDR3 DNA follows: TGCAGTGCTAGAGATGCCGAGCGGGGGCACGACAATGAGCAGTTCTTC. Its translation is CSARDAERGHDNEQFF.

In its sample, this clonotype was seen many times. The CDR3 coding sequence is TGCGCCAGCAGCCAAATACTAGCGTCTGCAGATACGCAGTATTTT. This sequence encodes CASSQILASADTQYF. V gene TRBV4-3 combines with J gene TRBJ2-3; 7 bases are a match to TRBD2. J gave up 4 bases and V 2 bases, and 6 bases lay outside the gene matches. This CDR3 comprises 15 residues. Germline-derived CDR1 and CDR2 are LGHNA and YSLEER.

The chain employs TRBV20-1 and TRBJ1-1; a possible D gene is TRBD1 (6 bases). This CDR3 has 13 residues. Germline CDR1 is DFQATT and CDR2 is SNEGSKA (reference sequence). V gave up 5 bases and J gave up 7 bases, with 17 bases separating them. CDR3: CSAERTVTLEAFF. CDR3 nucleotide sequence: TGCAGTGCTGAGCGGACAGTCACACTTGAAGCTTTCTTT.

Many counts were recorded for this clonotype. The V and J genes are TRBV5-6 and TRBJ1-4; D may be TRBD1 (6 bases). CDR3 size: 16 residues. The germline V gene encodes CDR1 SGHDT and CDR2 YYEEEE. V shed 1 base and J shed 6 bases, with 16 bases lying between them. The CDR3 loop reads CASSLLRGLSDEKLFF. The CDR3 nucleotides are TGTGCCAGCAGCTTGCTTCGGGGGCTGAGTGATGAAAAACTGTTTTTT.

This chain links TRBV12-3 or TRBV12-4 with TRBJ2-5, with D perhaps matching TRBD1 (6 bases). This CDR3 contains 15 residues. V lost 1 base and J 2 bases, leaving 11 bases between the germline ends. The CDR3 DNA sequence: TGTGCCAGCAGTTTAGGTACAGGGAAGCAAGAGACCCAGTACTTC. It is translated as CASSLGTGKQETQYF.

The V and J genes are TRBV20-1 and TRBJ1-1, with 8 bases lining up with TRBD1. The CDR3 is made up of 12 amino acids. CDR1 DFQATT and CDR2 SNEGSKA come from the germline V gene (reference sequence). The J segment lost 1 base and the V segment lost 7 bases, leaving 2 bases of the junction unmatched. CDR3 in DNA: TGCAGTGTCAGGGGGCGGAACACTGAAGCTTTCTTT. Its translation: CSVRGRNTEAFF.

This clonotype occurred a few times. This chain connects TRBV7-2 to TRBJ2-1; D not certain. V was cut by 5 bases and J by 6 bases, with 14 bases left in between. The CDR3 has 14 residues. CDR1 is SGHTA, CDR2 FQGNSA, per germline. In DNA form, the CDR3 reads TGTGCCAGCAGCCCGGGCCCGTCGGCCAATGAGCAGTTCTTC. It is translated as CASSPGPSANEQFF.

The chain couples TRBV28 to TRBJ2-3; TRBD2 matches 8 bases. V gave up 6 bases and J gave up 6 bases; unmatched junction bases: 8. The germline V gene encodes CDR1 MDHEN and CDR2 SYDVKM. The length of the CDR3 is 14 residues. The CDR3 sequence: CASSPGGGLDTQYF. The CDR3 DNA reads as TGTGCCAGCAGCCCGGGCGGGGGGCTCGATACGCAGTATTTT.

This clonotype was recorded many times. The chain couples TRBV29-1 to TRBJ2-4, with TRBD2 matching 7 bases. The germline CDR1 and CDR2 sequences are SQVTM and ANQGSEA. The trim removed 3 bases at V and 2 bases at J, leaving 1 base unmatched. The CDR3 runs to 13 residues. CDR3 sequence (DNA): TGCAGCGTTGACGGGGGGACCAAAAACATTCAGTACTTC. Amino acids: CSVDGGTKNIQYF. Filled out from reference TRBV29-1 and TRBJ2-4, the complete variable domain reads SAVISQKPSRDICQRGTSLTIQCQVDSQVTMMFWYRQQPGQSLTLIATANQGSEATYESGFVIDKFPISRPNLTFSTLTVSNMSPEDSSIYLCSVDGGTKNIQYFGAGTRLSVL.

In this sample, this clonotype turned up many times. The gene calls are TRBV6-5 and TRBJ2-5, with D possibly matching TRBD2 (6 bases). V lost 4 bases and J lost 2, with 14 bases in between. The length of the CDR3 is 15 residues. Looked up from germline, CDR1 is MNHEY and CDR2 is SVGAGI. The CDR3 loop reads CASSSGSRGQETQYF. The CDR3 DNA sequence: TGTGCCAGCAGTTCGGGGAGCCGGGGGCAAGAGACCCAGTACTTC.

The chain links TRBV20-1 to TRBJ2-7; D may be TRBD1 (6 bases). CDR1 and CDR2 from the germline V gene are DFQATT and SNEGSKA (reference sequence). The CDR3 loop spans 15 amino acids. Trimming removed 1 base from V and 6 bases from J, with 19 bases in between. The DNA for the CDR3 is TGCAGTGCTAGAGGGCGCCTGAGCATGGGGGCCGAGCAGTACTTC. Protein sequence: CSARGRLSMGAEQYF.

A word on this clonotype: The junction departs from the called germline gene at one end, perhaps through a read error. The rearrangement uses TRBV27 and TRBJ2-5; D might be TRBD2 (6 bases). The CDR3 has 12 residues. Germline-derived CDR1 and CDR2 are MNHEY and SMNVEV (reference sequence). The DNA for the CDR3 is TGTGCCAGCAGTTTACCGGGAGAGACCCAGTGCTTC. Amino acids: CASSLPGETQCF.

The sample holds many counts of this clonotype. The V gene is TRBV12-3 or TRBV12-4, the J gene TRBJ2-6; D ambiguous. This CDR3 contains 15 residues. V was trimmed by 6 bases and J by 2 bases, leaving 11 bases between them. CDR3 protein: CASSPGATGANVLTF. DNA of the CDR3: TGTGCCAGCAGCCCTGGAGCAACTGGGGCCAACGTCCTGACTTTC.

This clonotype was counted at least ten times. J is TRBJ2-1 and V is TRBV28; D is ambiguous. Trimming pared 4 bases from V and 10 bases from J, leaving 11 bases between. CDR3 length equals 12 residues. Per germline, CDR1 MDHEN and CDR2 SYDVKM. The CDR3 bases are TGTGCCAGCAGTTGGGGTCGATGGGAGCAGTTCTTC. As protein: CASSWGRWEQFF.